This TCR beta chain was sequenced during a study of early T cells in non-severe SARS-CoV-2 infection. In the library, individual cDNA molecules carried attached unique molecular identifiers. TCRdb fed the 5' RACE reads into MiXCR, producing one record per CDR3 protein. The data contain 100,000 to 120,000 distinct CDR3 sequences, about 12% of them singletons. V lost 0 bases, J lost 4 bases, and 15 bases lay in between. The CDR3 is 16 amino acids. Germline-derived CDR1 and CDR2 are MNHEY and SVGEGT. Sequencing used whole blood, obtained at baseline. V usage is TRBV6-2 or TRBV6-3 and J usage is TRBJ1-1; weak D call: TRBD1 (6 bases). This sequence originates from an adult who was a healthcare worker with PCR-confirmed SARS-CoV-2 infection or an uninfected control (not recorded which). The CDR3 DNA reads TGTGCCAGCAGTTACTCGATAGTGACAGGCACCACTGAAGCTTTCTTT. Its protein is CASSYSIVTGTTEAFF.